This passage covers 18 T cell receptor beta chains from one sample sequenced in a study of shared clonotypes between healthy human individuals (dated by TCRdb to 2020 to 2022). The library relied on the immunoSEQ multiplex PCR assay. TCRdb limited this immuneACCESS table to in-frame rearrangements with V and J called. A share of clones is missing; checked studies link under half to unresolved V genes, and the rest is unexplained. The sample table records over a million clones; approximately 78% of these occur just once. Under 0.65% of the sample is taken by the ten largest. The sequenced sample was memory CD4+ T cells from PBMCs. This specimen's cell subset or site label, per the study, means: CD45RA-negative fraction. Receptors were obtained from a man aged 18 to 29 in good health. Some clones in this sample may be carry-over from other donors' samples.

The gene calls are TRBV2 and TRBJ2-5, with 7 bases that match TRBD2. V was pared by 0 bases and J by 7 bases, with 5 bases of the junction left unmatched. The CDR3 consists of 14 residues. The germline gives CDR1 SNHLY, CDR2 FYNNEI. CDR3 DNA: TGTGCCAGCAGTGAAGCGGGAGGGCCCGGGACCCAGTACTTC. This codes for CASSEAGGPGTQYF.

This clone was recorded many times. This sample also contains other DNA sequences that code for the same CDR3. V usage is TRBV7-2 and J usage is TRBJ2-5; no firm D call. Germline loops: CDR1 SGHTA, CDR2 FQGNSA. CDR3 length: 12 residues. The V end was cut by 5 bases, the J end by 5 bases, with 9 bases between. The CDR3 region has the DNA TGTGCCAGCAGCCCCCCGTGGGAGACCCAGTACTTC. It is translated as CASSPPWETQYF.

This clone was detected only once. The rearrangement joins TRBV21-1 to TRBJ2-1; TRBD1 reflects the table's D call only, with no check against the DNA. TRBV21-1 is assigned pseudogene status. The CDR3 spans 17 residues. The DNA for the CDR3 is TGTGCCAGCAGCGGTTCATGGGGACAATGCCCCTACAATGAGCAGTTCTTC. Translated, it gives CASSGSWGQCPYNEQFF.

Only a few counts were recorded for this clone. The chain joins TRBV9 to TRBJ1-5; D is unclear. CDR1 is SGDLS, CDR2 YYNGEE, per germline. The CDR3 has 15 amino acids. Trimming removed 1 base at V and 8 bases at J, with 16 bases between. The CDR3 spells CASSVSSGPWEPQHF. CDR3 DNA sequence: TGTGCCAGCAGCGTATCTTCTGGGCCTTGGGAGCCCCAGCATTTT.

V is TRBV5-1 and J is TRBJ2-3; 8 bases align to TRBD2. The germline gives CDR1 SGHRS, CDR2 YFSETQ. The V gene end was trimmed by 3 bases and the J gene end by 6 bases; junction bases not matched to a gene: 18. This CDR3 spans 18 amino acids. The CDR3 protein is CASSSTLLAGFRGDTQYF. Written as DNA, the CDR3 is TGCGCCAGCAGCTCCACCCTCCTAGCGGGCTTCCGGGGGGATACGCAGTATTTT.

This rearrangement joins TRBV28 to TRBJ1-1, with D possibly matching TRBD1 (5 bases). The CDR3 is made up of 14 amino acids. Per germline, CDR1 MDHEN and CDR2 SYDVKM. Trimming left V 5 bases short and J 6 bases short, with 16 bases between. The DNA of the CDR3 is TGTGCCAGCAGTCGGGGGGGTGATCCCCCTGAAGCTTTCTTT. It yields the protein CASSRGGDPPEAFF. The full variable domain, rest sourced from reference TRBV28 and TRBJ1-1, is DVKVTQSSRYLVKRTGEKVFLECVQDMDHENMFWYRQDPGLGLRLIYFSYDVKMKEKGDIPEGYSVSREKKERFSLILESASTNQTSMYLCASSRGGDPPEAFFGQGTRLTVV.

This clone was counted once. The V gene is TRBV7-3, the J gene TRBJ1-5; 8 nucleotides agree with TRBD1. The junction had 7 bases not matched to a gene; V was cut back by 1 base and J by 2 bases. Germline V lookup: CDR1 SGHTA, CDR2 FQGTGA. The CDR3 sequence is 17 residues long. The CDR3 region has the DNA TGTGCCAGCAGCTTAAGTAGGGGACAGGTGGGCAATCAGCCCCAGCATTTT. It translates to CASSLSRGQVGNQPQHF.

The chain is built from TRBV5-4 and TRBJ2-3, with 8 bases that match TRBD1. Germline V gene lookup returns CDR1 SGHNT and CDR2 YYREEE (reference sequence). The CDR3 spans 16 residues. The V gene end was trimmed by 3 bases and the J gene end by 3 bases; junction bases not matched to a gene: 9. DNA of the CDR3: TGTGCCAGCAGCTGGAGACAGGGGTTGGGGACAGATACGCAGTATTTT. Its protein product is CASSWRQGLGTDTQYF.

The J gene is TRBJ2-1, the V gene TRBV7-2; D is undetermined. In germline, CDR1 is SGHTA, CDR2 FQGNSA. With 4 bases removed from V and 0 bases from J, the gap between germline ends came to 7 bases. The CDR3 totals 14 residues. In DNA, the CDR3 is TGTGCCAGCAGCTCCTACGGCTCCTACAATGAGCAGTTCTTC. The encoded protein is CASSSYGSYNEQFF.

This clone has only a few counts. The chain couples TRBV4-1 to TRBJ2-3; 8 bases match TRBD2. V shed 4 bases, J shed 0 bases, and the junction held 12 bases outside the gene matches. CDR3 length: 18 residues. Germline CDR1 is MGHRA and CDR2 is YSYEKL. In DNA form, the CDR3 reads TGCGCCAGCAGCCCCGGGAGAGCGGCTAGCGGGAGCACAGATACGCAGTATTTT. It specifies CASSPGRAASGSTDTQYF.

The chain recombines TRBV10-2 with TRBJ2-7, with D possibly TRBD2 on 6 matching bases. V was pared by 6 bases and J by 0 bases, with 18 bases between. The CDR3 spans 16 residues. Germline V CDR1 and CDR2: WSHSY, SAAADI. CDR3 residues: CASRDRAGLSSYEQYF. In DNA, the CDR3 is TGCGCCAGCAGGGACCGAGCGGGTTTAAGCTCCTACGAGCAGTACTTC.

This clone was observed a handful of times. This specimen includes other DNA sequences encoding the same CDR3. The V and J genes are TRBV30 and TRBJ1-5; 9 bases agree with TRBD1. The CDR3 is 13 amino acids. V gave up 2 bases and J gave up 6 bases; unmatched junction bases: 2. Germline CDR1 is GTSNPN and CDR2 is SVGIG (reference sequence). The CDR3 DNA is TGTGCCTGGAGTAGACAGGGGGGTCAGCCCCAGCATTTT. This codes for CAWSRQGGQPQHF.

CDR3 in amino acids: CASLGTGDSGYTF. The CDR3 bases are TGTGCCAGTCTTGGGACAGGGGACTCTGGCTACACCTTC. V is TRBV6-5 and J is TRBJ1-2; 10 nucleotides agree with TRBD1. Germline CDR1 and CDR2: MNHEY and SVGAGI. The V and J ends lost 9 bases and 7 bases, in that order; junction bases with no gene match: 8. The CDR3 length is 13 residues.

This chain joins TRBV11-1 and TRBJ2-3; a possible D gene is TRBD2 (5 bases). Per the germline V gene, CDR1 is SGHAT and CDR2 is FQDESV (reference sequence). Trimming took 6 bases from V and 0 from J, leaving 10 bases between them. This CDR3 has 14 residues. CDR3 sequence (DNA): TGTGCCAGCAGTTCGGACTCGAGCACAGATACGCAGTATTTT. As protein: CASSSDSSTDTQYF. The whole variable domain, filled in from reference TRBV11-1 and TRBJ2-3, reads EAEVAQSPRYKITEKSQAVAFWCDPISGHATLYWYRQILGQGPELLVQFQDESVVDDSQLPKDRFSAERLKGVDSTLKIQPAELGDSAMYLCASSSDSSTDTQYFGPGTRLTVL.

The chain couples TRBV18 to TRBJ2-3; 9 bases agree with TRBD1. V was clipped by 3 bases and J by 3 bases; unmatched bases: 4. The CDR3 runs to 15 residues. The germline V gene encodes CDR1 KGHSH and CDR2 LQKENI. This CDR3 reads CASSPSTGGTDTQYF. CDR3 coding DNA: TGTGCCAGCTCACCGTCGACAGGGGGGACAGATACGCAGTATTTT.

The chain is built from TRBV27 and TRBJ1-1, with a weak D call TRBD1 (5 bases). In germline, CDR1 is MNHEY, CDR2 SMNVEV (reference sequence). The CDR3 runs 14 residues. V lost 2 bases and J lost 4, with 11 bases in between. The CDR3 loop reads CASSLQGRPTEAFF. The CDR3 bases are TGTGCCAGCAGTTTACAGGGTCGACCCACTGAAGCTTTCTTT.

The chain has TRBV18 and TRBJ1-1; D not resolved. V gave up 3 bases and J gave up 4 bases, with 9 bases separating them. CDR3 size: 13 residues. Per germline, CDR1 KGHSH and CDR2 LQKENI. The chain's CDR3 is CASSPLDVTEAFF. Written as DNA, the CDR3 is TGTGCCAGCTCACCCCTCGACGTCACTGAAGCTTTCTTT.

The chain is built from TRBV4-1 and TRBJ1-3, with D hard to call. CDR1 MGHRA and CDR2 YSYEKL come from the germline V gene. The V end was cut by 6 bases, the J end by 4 bases, with 19 bases between. The CDR3 has 16 residues. The CDR3 nucleotides are TGCGCCAGCAGACAAACCGTTGGAGTGTGGGGAAACACCATATATTTT. Protein product: CASRQTVGVWGNTIYF.